The source of this T cell receptor (beta chain) is a study of cytomegalovirus exposure and HLA in healthy donors. Study-wide points: V- and J-gene trimming in TCR beta was tied to a missense DCLRE1C variant by an analysis performed later.

Concerning this clone itself: Antigen unknown.

The study ran its PCR with 60 Vbeta and 13 Jbeta primers. Some clones are missing from TCRdb's copy, which holds only in-frame ones; the method was immunoSEQ multiplex PCR. This sample contains approximately 51,000 clones. The clonotype was recovered from a man in his forties in good health and CMV-seropositive. The source material was PBMCs.

The CDR3 region is CASSVASDSSYEQYF. The DNA of the CDR3 is TGTGCCAGCAGCGTAGCTTCGGACAGCTCCTACGAGCAGTACTTC. The chain uses TRBV9 and TRBJ2-7; TRBD1 is a possible D gene (6 bases). CDR3 length: 15 amino acids. V lost 0 bases, J lost 0 bases, and 10 bases lay in between. Germline V gene lookup returns CDR1 SGDLS and CDR2 YYNGEE. The whole variable domain, remainder taken from reference TRBV9 and TRBJ2-7, is DSGVTQTPKHLITATGQRVTLRCSPRSGDLSVYWYQQSLDQGLQFLIQYYNGEERAKGNILERFSAQQFPDLHSELNLSSLELGDSALYFCASSVASDSSYEQYFGPGTRLTVT.